What follows are 21 T cell receptor beta chains derived from one specimen sequenced in a study of neurological immune-mediated disorders. Using its own MiXCR run on the 5' RACE reads, TCRdb lists one record per CDR3 protein. Of under 70,000 distinct CDR3 sequences listed, 4% to 6% are singletons. The sample consisted of PBMCs. The receptor source for this set is a woman aged 30 to 39 with multiple sclerosis.

Remarks on this clonotype: One base away lies a much larger clone, so this may be a sequencing read error. The chain couples TRBV28 to TRBJ1-5; no definite D call. The germline V gene encodes CDR1 MDHEN and CDR2 SYDVKM. The CDR3 is 10 residues long. The DNA for the CDR3 is TGTGCCAGAAGTTACGAGCCCCAGCATTTT. Translated: CARSYEPQHF.

This clonotype was seen at least ten times. This rearrangement joins TRBV20-1 to TRBJ2-7; 10 nucleotides match TRBD1. Germline CDR1 DFQATT, CDR2 SNEGSKA (reference sequence). The V and J ends lost 2 bases and 2 bases, in that order; junction bases with no gene match: 3. The length of the CDR3 is 14 residues. CDR3 sequence: CSARPGTGAYEQYF. CDR3 sequence (DNA): TGCAGTGCTAGACCCGGGACAGGGGCCTACGAGCAGTACTTC.

This clonotype was seen ten or more times. Germline and junction disagree at one end, which may indicate a read error. The chain combines TRBV20-1 with TRBJ1-6, with D perhaps TRBD1 (5 bases). This CDR3 has 14 amino acids. Germline values: CDR1 DFQATT, CDR2 SNEGSKA (reference sequence). This CDR3 reads CSARFQGSNSPLNF. The DNA for the CDR3 is TGCAGTGCTAGATTTCAGGGTAGTAATTCACCCCTCAACTTT.

In this sample, this clonotype turned up many times. The V and J genes are TRBV5-1 and TRBJ1-5, with D maybe TRBD1 (6 bases). The CDR3 is made up of 16 amino acids. The V gene's germline CDR1 is SGHRS and CDR2 YFSETQ. Between the trimmed V and J ends, which lost 3 bases and 7 bases, there was a span of 20 bases. The chain's CDR3 is CASSSIGGGLDQPQHF. CDR3 nucleotides: TGCGCCAGCAGCTCGATCGGCGGGGGGCTAGACCAGCCCCAGCATTTT.

This clonotype was counted many times. The chain uses TRBV7-2 and TRBJ1-1, with D uncertain. Germline CDR1 is SGHTA and CDR2 is FQGNSA. Trimming removed 8 bases from V and 11 bases from J, with 15 bases in between. The CDR3 length is 11 residues. In DNA form, the CDR3 reads TGTGCCAGCTCGTACGGGGTGAAGGCTTTCTTT. Residues: CASSYGVKAFF.

This clonotype was counted many times. The chain combines TRBV5-1 with TRBJ2-3; no clear D. Trimming removed 3 bases at V and 4 bases at J, with 12 bases between. CDR3 length equals 14 residues. Germline V gene data show CDR1 as SGHRS and CDR2 as YFSETQ. The CDR3: CASSSLDRSDTQYF. The CDR3 DNA reads TGCGCCAGCAGCTCCTTAGACCGGTCAGATACGCAGTATTTT.

This chain links TRBV5-1 with TRBJ2-7, with a weak D call TRBD2 (5 bases). This CDR3 region has 12 residues. Germline-derived CDR1 and CDR2 are SGHRS and YFSETQ. V shed 7 bases and J shed 7 bases, with 15 bases lying between them. Here the CDR3 reads CASRAGVQEQYF. In DNA form, the CDR3 reads TGCGCCAGCCGTGCCGGGGTACAGGAGCAGTACTTC.

This clonotype turned up a few times. This sequence joins TRBV6-2 or TRBV6-3 and TRBJ1-4, with D hard to call. The CDR3 runs to 13 residues. Trimming pared 2 bases from V and 8 bases from J, leaving 9 bases between. Germline CDR1 MNHEY, CDR2 SVGEGT. The CDR3 DNA follows: TGTGCCAGCAGTTACAGCTTAACCGAAAAACTGTTTTTT. Amino acid sequence: CASSYSLTEKLFF.

The sample holds many counts of this clonotype. The gene calls are TRBV3-1 and TRBJ2-5; possible D gene TRBD2, 5 bases. Trimming took off 2 bases at V and 3 bases at J, with 13 bases between the two ends. The CDR3 loop spans 15 amino acids. Per germline, CDR1 LGHDT and CDR2 YNNKEL (reference sequence). The DNA for the CDR3 is TGTGCCAGCAGCCAACTAACTAGACGTAAAGAGACCCAGTACTTC. Its protein is CASSQLTRRKETQYF.

This sequence joins TRBV6-5 and TRBJ2-3, with D hard to call. The CDR3 length is 14 residues. Trimming removed 2 bases from V and 0 bases from J, with 6 bases in between. The germline gives CDR1 MNHEY, CDR2 SVGAGI. CDR3 in DNA: TGTGCCAGCAGTTACGCCCGTAGCACAGATACGCAGTATTTT. Translating gives CASSYARSTDTQYF.

At least ten counts were recorded for this clonotype. V and J are TRBV28 and TRBJ1-2; 7 nucleotides match TRBD1. Germline CDR1 MDHEN, CDR2 SYDVKM. Germline trimming cut 5 bases from V and 2 bases from J; bases unmatched to any gene: 11. The CDR3 consists of 16 residues. In DNA form, the CDR3 reads TGTGCCAGCAGTCCTCCGACAGGGTATCCCAACTATGGCTACACCTTC. Encoded protein: CASSPPTGYPNYGYTF.

This clonotype was picked up many times. This chain uses TRBV7-6 with TRBJ2-1; TRBD2 aligns across 10 bases. This CDR3 is 17 amino acids long. The V gene end was trimmed by 5 bases and the J gene end by 2 bases; junction bases not matched to a gene: 9. Germline values: CDR1 SGHVS, CDR2 FNYEAQ. The CDR3 bases are TGTGCCAGCAGCCACTCAGGTAGCGGGGGGACCTACAATGAGCAGTTCTTC. Translated, it gives CASSHSGSGGTYNEQFF.

This clonotype showed up many times. As DNA, the CDR3 is TGCGCCAGCACCGGGGGGCGTCAAGAGACCCAGTACTTC. Protein product: CASTGGRQETQYF. The chain employs TRBV5-1 and TRBJ2-5, with D possibly being TRBD2 (7 bases). The CDR3 extends over 13 amino acids. Trimming took off 6 bases at V and 2 bases at J, with 11 bases between the two ends. In germline, CDR1 is SGHRS, CDR2 YFSETQ.

A few counts support this clonotype. The CDR3 DNA follows: TGCGCCAGCAGCTGGAGCGGGGGTATTTACAATGAGCAGTTCTTC. Translated: CASSWSGGIYNEQFF. The chain joins TRBV5-1 to TRBJ2-1; TRBD2 matches at 8 bases. The CDR3 loop spans 15 amino acids. From germline, CDR1 is SGHRS and CDR2 YFSETQ. Trimming took 3 bases from V and 4 from J; bases not matched to a gene: 6.

This clonotype has only one observation. A much bigger clone sits one base away, suggesting this may be a read error. The gene calls are TRBV5-1 and TRBJ2-2; D is unresolved. This CDR3 region has 15 residues. V gave up 0 bases and J gave up 3 bases, with 9 bases separating them. The V gene's germline CDR1 is SGHRS and CDR2 YFSETQ. CDR3 nucleotides: TGCGCCAGCAGCTTGGGGGGAACCGACACCGGGGAGCTGTTTTTT. This codes for CASSLGGTDTGELFF.

This clonotype was found many times. This rearrangement joins TRBV5-5 to TRBJ1-2; TRBD1 matches at 7 bases. The CDR3 consists of 14 residues. The J segment lost 8 bases and the V segment lost 4 bases, leaving 11 bases of the junction unmatched. The germline V gene has CDR1 SGHKS and CDR2 YYEKEE (reference sequence). This chain's CDR3 is CASSRSSDREGYTF. Written as DNA, the CDR3 is TGTGCCAGCAGCCGCTCGTCCGACAGGGAAGGCTACACCTTC.

This clonotype was recorded many times. The chain combines TRBV7-8 with TRBJ2-7; 7 positions match TRBD1. This CDR3 contains 13 residues. In germline, CDR1 is SGHVS, CDR2 FQNEAQ. The J segment lost 0 bases and the V segment lost 10 bases, leaving 6 bases of the junction unmatched. CDR3 protein: CATRDRDSYEQYF. The CDR3 DNA sequence: TGTGCCACCCGGGACAGAGACTCCTACGAGCAGTACTTC. The full variable domain, completed using reference TRBV7-8 and TRBJ2-7, is GAGVSQSPRYKVAKRGQDVALRCDPISGHVSLFWYQQALGQGPEFLTYFQNEAQLDKSGLPSDRFFAERPEGSVSTLKIQRTQQEDSAVYLCATRDRDSYEQYFGPGTRLTVT.

This clonotype was detected a few times. The genes are TRBV5-1 and TRBJ1-1; D call uncertain. V dropped 3 bases and J dropped 1 base, with 31 bases sitting between them. CDR1 SGHRS and CDR2 YFSETQ come from the germline V gene. The CDR3 is 21 residues long. The CDR3: CASSSVSLAGREPWRNTEAFF. As DNA, the CDR3 is TGCGCCAGCAGCTCCGTCTCGCTAGCTGGAAGGGAACCGTGGCGGAACACTGAAGCTTTCTTT. Complete variable domain (other parts from reference TRBV5-1 and TRBJ1-1): KAGVTQTPRYLIKTRGQQVTLSCSPISGHRSVSWYQQTPGQGLQFLFEYFSETQRNKGNFPGRFSGRQFSNSRSEMNVSTLELGDSALYLCASSSVSLAGREPWRNTEAFFGQGTRLTVV.

Ten or more counts support this clonotype. V is TRBV12-3 or TRBV12-4 and J is TRBJ1-1, with D unresolved. CDR3 length equals 12 residues. The V and J ends lost 6 bases and 0 bases respectively, with 5 bases between them. CDR3 sequence: CASRKMNTEAFF. The CDR3 DNA sequence: TGTGCCAGCAGAAAGATGAACACTGAAGCTTTCTTT.

As for this clonotype: The junction departs from the called germline gene at one end, perhaps through a read error. The chain combines TRBV7-2 with TRBJ1-5, with D unclear. Germline V gives CDR1 SGHTA, CDR2 FQGNSA. The CDR3 consists of 12 residues. In DNA, the CDR3 is TGTGCCAGCAGCTTTGGGGATCAGCCCCAGAATTTT. Translation gives CASSFGDQPQNF.

This clonotype was counted ten times or more. The chain has TRBV9 and TRBJ2-6; D ambiguous. The CDR3 runs to 14 residues. V was shortened by 3 bases and J by 1 base, with 5 bases between the two germline ends. CDR1 SGDLS and CDR2 YYNGEE come from the germline V gene. CDR3 amino acids: CASSASSGANVLTF. CDR3 DNA: TGTGCCAGCAGCGCAAGTTCTGGGGCCAACGTCCTGACTTTC.